The rows below give T cell receptor beta chains drawn from one sample of a study of T cells in Graves' hyperthyroidism and ophthalmopathy. TCRdb used MiXCR to reprocess the multiplex PCR reads, holding one entry per CDR3 protein. The sample lists a few hundred thousand distinct CDR3 sequences, more than 15% occurring once. Sequenced material: blood. Receptor source: a woman aged 18-29 years with Graves' ophthalmopathy. Each CDR3 is given with its conserved first and last residue. The D gene is left open where the match is weak. Expanded clones are given a class, and other clones once, few, many or no size at all.

cdr3_aa cdr3_nt j_call v_call d_call clone_size
CASRTSTTSGRIGEQFF TGTGCCAGCAGAACGAGTACCACTAGCGGGAGAATAGGTGAGCAGTTCTTC TRBJ2-1 TRBV6-1 TRBD2 few
CASSPQDGYTF TGTGCCAGCTCACCACAGGATGGCTACACCTTC TRBJ1-2 TRBV18 - many
CASSESPSGGGADTQYF TGTGCCAGCAGTGAGTCTCCGAGCGGGGGGGGAGCAGATACGCAGTATTTT TRBJ2-3 TRBV6-1 TRBD2 many
CASSLERPEETQYF TGTGCCAGCAGCTTAGAACGACCCGAGGAGACCCAGTACTTC TRBJ2-5 TRBV5-5 - many
CSAGSEQGDRGFAGIYEQYF TGCAGTGCTGGGAGCGAGCAGGGGGACAGGGGATTCGCGGGCATCTACGAGCAGTACTTC TRBJ2-7 TRBV20-1 TRBD1 few
CAWSRGGELFF TGTGCCTGGAGCAGGGGCGGGGAGCTGTTTTTT TRBJ2-2 TRBV30 - many
CASSLQGFKGYTF TGTGCCAGCAGTTTACAGGGGTTTAAGGGCTACACCTTC TRBJ1-2 TRBV6-5 TRBD1 many
CASSAVTQPTDTQYF TGCGCCAGCAGCGCAGTGACGCAGCCCACAGATACGCAGTATTTT TRBJ2-3 TRBV5-1 - few
CASSRTGGRGITAEAFF TGCGCCAGCAGCCGCACAGGTGGCAGAGGTATCACGGCTGAAGCTTTCTTT TRBJ1-1 TRBV5-1 - many
CASSLWAGQGLTYEQYF TGTGCCAGCAGTTTATGGGCAGGACAGGGGCTTACCTACGAGCAGTACTTC TRBJ2-7 TRBV28 TRBD1 many
CAWSGQGNTGELFF TGTGCCTGGAGTGGGCAGGGGAACACCGGGGAGCTGTTTTTT TRBJ2-2 TRBV30 - few
CASRAGVYEQYF TGTGCCAGCAGAGCCGGGGTCTACGAGCAGTACTTC TRBJ2-7 TRBV2 - few
CSARGQAKNTGELFF TGCAGTGCTAGAGGTCAAGCGAAGAACACCGGGGAGCTGTTTTTT TRBJ2-2 TRBV20-1 - many
CASSVGAGGGYGYTF TGTGCCAGCAGCGTAGGCGCAGGGGGCGGCTATGGCTACACCTTC TRBJ1-2 TRBV9 TRBD1 -
CASNPGGDTDTQYF TGTGCCAGCAACCCTGGGGGGGACACTGATACGCAGTATTTT TRBJ2-3 TRBV27 - many
CGVTTTEHYPNYGYTF TGCGGCGTTACCACGACAGAGCATTATCCAAACTATGGCTACACCTTC TRBJ1-2 TRBV29-1 - -
CASSPGAVPPANYGYTF TGTGCCAGCAGCCCTGGGGCTGTCCCCCCCGCTAACTATGGCTACACCTTC TRBJ1-2 TRBV4-2 - -
CASRANPTGSEQFF TGTGCCAGCAGAGCCAATCCTACAGGGAGTGAGCAGTTCTTC TRBJ2-1 TRBV6-1 - many
CASSTLPPYEQYF TGTGCCAGTAGTACTCTTCCTCCCTACGAGCAGTACTTC TRBJ2-7 TRBV19 - many
CASSYPSDRIDYEQYF TGTGCCAGCAGTTACCCCTCGGACAGGATTGACTACGAGCAGTACTTC TRBJ2-7 TRBV6-2/TRBV6-3 TRBD1 many
CASTYPISGELFF TGTGCCAGCACCTATCCAATCTCCGGGGAGCTGTTTTTT TRBJ2-2 TRBV2 - many
CATATGTDSINTGELFF TGTGCCACCGCTACGGGGACAGATTCTATTAACACCGGGGAGCTGTTTTTT TRBJ2-2 TRBV24-1 TRBD1 -
CSAPSKGRTPLNTEAFF TGCAGTGCCCCGTCAAAGGGGCGAACTCCACTGAACACTGAAGCTTTCTTT TRBJ1-1 TRBV20-1 - many
CASSLDPSGRSVEQYF TGCGCCAGCAGCTTGGACCCTAGCGGGAGGTCCGTCGAGCAGTACTTC TRBJ2-7 TRBV5-1 TRBD2 few
CASSVNSLPNTEAFF TGTGCCAGCAGTGTAAACAGTTTACCGAACACTGAAGCTTTCTTT TRBJ1-1 TRBV6-1 - many
CASSLVGGGNTEAFF TGCGCCAGCAGCTTGGTTGGGGGCGGGAACACTGAAGCTTTCTTT TRBJ1-1 TRBV5-1 - many
CASSFGGGAGGYTF TGTGCCAGCAGCTTCGGGGGCGGGGCTGGAGGCTACACCTTC TRBJ1-2 TRBV7-9 - many
CASSLSPSGGQETQYF TGTGCCAGCAGCTTAAGTCCTAGCGGGGGCCAAGAGACCCAGTACTTC TRBJ2-5 TRBV7-2 TRBD2 many
CATSRATVNTEAFF TGTGCCACCAGCAGAGCCACAGTGAACACTGAAGCTTTCTTT TRBJ1-1 TRBV15 - -
CASSLGRTNSVHEQFF TGTGCCAGCAGCTTAGGTCGGACTAATAGCGTGCATGAGCAGTTCTTC TRBJ2-1 TRBV7-3 - many
CASSSVMFRADTQYF TGTGCCAGCAGCTCTGTCATGTTTAGGGCAGATACGCAGTATTTT TRBJ2-3 TRBV9 - many
CASSQDRYSGTYNEQFF TGTGCCAGCAGCCAAGATCGGTATAGCGGGACCTACAATGAGCAGTTCTTC TRBJ2-1 TRBV3-1 TRBD2 many
CASSLSVQDRAGTGELVF TGTGCCAGCAGTTTATCCGTCCAGGACAGGGCTGGCACCGGGGAGCTGGTTTTT TRBJ2-2 TRBV28 TRBD1 -
CASSLEGSGEKLFF TGTGCCAGCAGTTTAGAAGGGTCTGGCGAAAAACTGTTTTTT TRBJ1-4 TRBV28 - few
CSAETDLASEAFF TGCAGCGCTGAGACGGACCTTGCCTCAGAAGCTTTCTTT TRBJ1-1 TRBV29-1 - many
CASSIWPGETQYF TGTGCCAGTAGTATTTGGCCTGGGGAGACCCAGTACTTC TRBJ2-5 TRBV19 - -
CASSLRHVGKLFF TGTGCCAGCAGCTTACGGCACGTGGGGAAACTGTTTTTT TRBJ1-4 TRBV7-2 - -
CATSDFRQLIPPYGNQPQHF TGTGCCACCAGTGATTTTAGGCAGCTAATCCCCCCTTATGGCAATCAGCCCCAGCATTTT TRBJ1-5 TRBV24-1 - -
CASSFYGAANYGYTF TGTGCCAGCAGTTTTTATGGGGCAGCTAACTATGGCTACACCTTC TRBJ1-2 TRBV27 - many
CASSQDLGIPAEQYF TGTGCCAGCAGCCAAGACCTGGGAATTCCGGCCGAGCAGTACTTC TRBJ2-7 TRBV14 - -
CSARDPLATYEQYF TGCAGTGCTAGAGATCCCCTGGCGACCTACGAGCAGTACTTC TRBJ2-7 TRBV20-1 - many
CASSLRVGAAFF TGTGCCAGCAGCCTTCGGGTAGGGGCTGCTTTCTTT TRBJ1-1 TRBV3-1 - many
CASSPPPGTEANYGYTF TGTGCCAGCAGTCCACCGCCCGGGACAGAAGCGAACTATGGCTACACCTTC TRBJ1-2 TRBV6-2/TRBV6-3 TRBD1 -
CATIQGRGYTF TGTGCCACTATACAGGGCCGCGGCTACACCTTC TRBJ1-2 TRBV19 - -
CASSGQSRTEAFF TGTGCCAGTAGTGGTCAATCGCGCACTGAAGCTTTCTTT TRBJ1-1 TRBV19 - few
CASSPYGSLSGANVLTF TGTGCCAGCAGCCCATATGGGAGCCTCTCTGGGGCCAACGTCCTGACTTTC TRBJ2-6 TRBV3-1 - -